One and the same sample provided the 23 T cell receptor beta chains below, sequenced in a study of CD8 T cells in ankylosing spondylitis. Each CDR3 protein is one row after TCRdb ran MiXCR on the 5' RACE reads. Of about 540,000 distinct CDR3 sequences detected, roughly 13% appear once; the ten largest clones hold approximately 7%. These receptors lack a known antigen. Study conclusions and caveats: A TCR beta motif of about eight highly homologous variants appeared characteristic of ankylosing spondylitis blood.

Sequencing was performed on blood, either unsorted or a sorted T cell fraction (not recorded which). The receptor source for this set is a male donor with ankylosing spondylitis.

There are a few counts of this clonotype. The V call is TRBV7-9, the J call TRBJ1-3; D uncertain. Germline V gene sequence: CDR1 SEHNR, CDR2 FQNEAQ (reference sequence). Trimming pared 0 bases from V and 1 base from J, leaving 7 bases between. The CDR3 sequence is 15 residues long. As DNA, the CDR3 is TGTGCCAGCAGCTTAGCGTCGGGGTCTGGAAACACCATATATTTT. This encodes CASSLASGSGNTIYF.

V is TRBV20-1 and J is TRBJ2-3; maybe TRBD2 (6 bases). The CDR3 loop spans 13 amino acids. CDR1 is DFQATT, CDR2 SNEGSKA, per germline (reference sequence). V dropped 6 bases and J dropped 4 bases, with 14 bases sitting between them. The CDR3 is CSADDGSSDTQYF. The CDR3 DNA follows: TGCAGTGCGGATGACGGGAGTTCAGATACGCAGTATTTT.

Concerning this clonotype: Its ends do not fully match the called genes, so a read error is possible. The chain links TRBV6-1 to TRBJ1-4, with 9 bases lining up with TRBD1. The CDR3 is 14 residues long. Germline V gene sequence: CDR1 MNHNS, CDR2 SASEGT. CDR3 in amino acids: CASSRGTGSEKLSF. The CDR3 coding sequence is TGTGCCAGCAGTAGGGGGACAGGGAGTGAAAAACTGTCTTTT.

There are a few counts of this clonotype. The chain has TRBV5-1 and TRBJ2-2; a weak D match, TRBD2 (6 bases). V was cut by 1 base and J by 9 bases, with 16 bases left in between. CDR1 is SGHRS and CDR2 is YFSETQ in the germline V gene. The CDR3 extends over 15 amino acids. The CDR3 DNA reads TGCGCCAGCAGCTTGTGGCACGGGGAGGCCCGGGAGCTGTTTTTT. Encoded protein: CASSLWHGEARELFF.

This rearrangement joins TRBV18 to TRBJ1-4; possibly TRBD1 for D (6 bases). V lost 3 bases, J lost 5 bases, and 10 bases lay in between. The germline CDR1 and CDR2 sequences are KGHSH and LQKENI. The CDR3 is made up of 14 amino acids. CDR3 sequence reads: CASSPGQLNEKLFF. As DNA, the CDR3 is TGTGCCAGCTCACCCGGACAGTTAAATGAAAAACTGTTTTTT.

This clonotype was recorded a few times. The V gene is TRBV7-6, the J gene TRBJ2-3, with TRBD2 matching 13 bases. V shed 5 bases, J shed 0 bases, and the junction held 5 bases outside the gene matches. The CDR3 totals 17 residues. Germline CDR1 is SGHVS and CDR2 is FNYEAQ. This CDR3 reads CASSQGLAGDSTDTQYF. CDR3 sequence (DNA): TGTGCCAGCAGCCAAGGACTAGCGGGAGATAGCACAGATACGCAGTATTTT. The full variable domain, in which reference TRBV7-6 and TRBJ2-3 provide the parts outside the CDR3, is GAGVSQSPRYKVTKRGQDVALRCDPISGHVSLYWYRQALGQGPEFLTYFNYEAQQDKSGLPNDRFSAERPEGSISTLTIQRTEQRDSAMYRCASSQGLAGDSTDTQYFGPGTRLTVL.

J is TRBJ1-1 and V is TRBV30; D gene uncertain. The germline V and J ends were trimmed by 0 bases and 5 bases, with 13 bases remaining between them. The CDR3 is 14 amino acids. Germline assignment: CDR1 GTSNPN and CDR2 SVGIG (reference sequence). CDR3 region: CAWSVKGSGTEAFF. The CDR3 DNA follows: TGTGCCTGGAGTGTAAAAGGATCGGGGACTGAAGCTTTCTTT.

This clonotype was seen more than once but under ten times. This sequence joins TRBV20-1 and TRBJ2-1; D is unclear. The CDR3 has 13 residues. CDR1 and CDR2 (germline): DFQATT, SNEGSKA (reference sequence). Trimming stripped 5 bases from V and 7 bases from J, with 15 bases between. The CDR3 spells CSARPDLRNEQFF. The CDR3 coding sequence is TGCAGTGCTCGCCCCGATCTACGTAATGAGCAGTTCTTC.

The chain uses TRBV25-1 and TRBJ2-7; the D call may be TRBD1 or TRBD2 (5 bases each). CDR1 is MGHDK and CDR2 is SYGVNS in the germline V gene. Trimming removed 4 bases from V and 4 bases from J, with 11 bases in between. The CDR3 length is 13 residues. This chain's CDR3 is CASSVWGLYEQYF. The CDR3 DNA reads TGTGCCAGCAGTGTGTGGGGGTTGTACGAGCAGTACTTC.

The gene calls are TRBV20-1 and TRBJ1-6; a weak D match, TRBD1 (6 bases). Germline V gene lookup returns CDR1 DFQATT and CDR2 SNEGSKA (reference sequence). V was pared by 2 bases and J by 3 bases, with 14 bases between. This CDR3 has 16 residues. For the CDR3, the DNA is TGCAGTGCTAGAACGGCAGGGGAAAGCTATAATTCACCCCTCCACTTT. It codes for CSARTAGESYNSPLHF.

The CDR3: CASSRAKDGVGQPQHF. CDR3 DNA sequence: TGTGCCAGCAGCAGAGCAAAGGACGGGGTTGGGCAGCCCCAGCATTTT. This chain links TRBV13 with TRBJ1-5; no clear D gene. CDR1 is PRHDT and CDR2 is FYEKMQ in the germline V gene (reference sequence). Trimming left V 5 bases short and J 7 bases short, with 21 bases between. The CDR3 length is 16 residues.

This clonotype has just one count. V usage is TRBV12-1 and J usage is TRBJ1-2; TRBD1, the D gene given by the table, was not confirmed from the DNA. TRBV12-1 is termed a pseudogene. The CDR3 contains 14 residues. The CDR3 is CASGPGQVYYGYTF. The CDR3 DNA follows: TGTGCCAGCGGCCCAGGACAGGTCTACTATGGCTACACCTTC.

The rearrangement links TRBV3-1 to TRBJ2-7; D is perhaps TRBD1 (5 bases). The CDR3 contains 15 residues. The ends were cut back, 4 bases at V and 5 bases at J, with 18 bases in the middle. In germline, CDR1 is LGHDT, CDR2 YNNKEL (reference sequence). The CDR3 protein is CASSPNVKGYHEQYV. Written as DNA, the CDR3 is TGTGCCAGCAGCCCGAACGTAAAGGGGTACCACGAGCAGTACGTC.

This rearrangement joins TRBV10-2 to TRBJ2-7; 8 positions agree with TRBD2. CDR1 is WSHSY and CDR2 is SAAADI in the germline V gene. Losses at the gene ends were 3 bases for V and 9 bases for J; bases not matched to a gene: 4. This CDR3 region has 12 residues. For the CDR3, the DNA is TGCGCCAGCAGTGAAGGTGCGGGGGGGCAGTACTTC. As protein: CASSEGAGGQYF.

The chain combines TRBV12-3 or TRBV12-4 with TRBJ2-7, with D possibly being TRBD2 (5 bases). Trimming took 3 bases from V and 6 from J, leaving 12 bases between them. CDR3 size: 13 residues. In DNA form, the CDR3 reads TGTGCCAGCAGTTTCGGTGACGGGGTCGAGCAGTACGTC. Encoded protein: CASSFGDGVEQYV.

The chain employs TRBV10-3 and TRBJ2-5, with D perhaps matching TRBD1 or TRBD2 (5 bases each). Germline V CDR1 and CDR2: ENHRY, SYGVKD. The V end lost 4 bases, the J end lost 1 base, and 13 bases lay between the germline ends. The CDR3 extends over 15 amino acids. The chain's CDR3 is CAISGVGAVQETQYF. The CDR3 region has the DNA TGTGCCATCAGTGGTGTCGGGGCGGTCCAAGAGACCCAGTACTTC.

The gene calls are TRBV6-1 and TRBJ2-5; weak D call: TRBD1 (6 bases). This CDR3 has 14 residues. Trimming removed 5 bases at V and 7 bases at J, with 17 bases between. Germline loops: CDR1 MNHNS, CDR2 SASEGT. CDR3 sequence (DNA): TGTGCCAGCAGTCCGACGCACAGGGAAGGGACCCAGTACTTC. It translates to CASSPTHREGTQYF.

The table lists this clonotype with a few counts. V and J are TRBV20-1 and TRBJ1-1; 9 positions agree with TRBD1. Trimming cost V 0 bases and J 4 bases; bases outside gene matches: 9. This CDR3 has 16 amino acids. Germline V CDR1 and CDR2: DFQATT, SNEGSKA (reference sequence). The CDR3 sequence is CSARDTGTGNPTEAFF. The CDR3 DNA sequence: TGCAGTGCTAGAGATACCGGGACAGGGAACCCCACTGAAGCTTTCTTT.

The CDR3 DNA is TGTGCCAGCAGCTTGGGACAGGGGGCTCACTCTGGGGCCAACGTCCTGACTTTC. It is translated as CASSLGQGAHSGANVLTF. The genes are TRBV11-1 and TRBJ2-6, with TRBD1 identical over 12 bases. With 3 bases clipped from V and 0 bases from J, the junction kept 3 bases outside the gene matches. Germline loops: CDR1 SGHAT, CDR2 FQDESV (reference sequence). This CDR3 is 18 amino acids long.

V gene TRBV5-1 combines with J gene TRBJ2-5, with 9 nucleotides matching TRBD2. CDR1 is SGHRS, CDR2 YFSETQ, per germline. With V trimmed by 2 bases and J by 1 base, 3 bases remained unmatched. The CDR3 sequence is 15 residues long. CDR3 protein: CASSFAGGIQETQYF. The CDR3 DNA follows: TGCGCCAGCAGCTTTGCGGGAGGGATCCAAGAGACCCAGTACTTC. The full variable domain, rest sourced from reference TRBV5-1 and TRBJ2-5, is KAGVTQTPRYLIKTRGQQVTLSCSPISGHRSVSWYQQTPGQGLQFLFEYFSETQRNKGNFPGRFSGRQFSNSRSEMNVSTLELGDSALYLCASSFAGGIQETQYFGPGTRLLVL.

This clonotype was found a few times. Here the CDR3 reads CASSPLGGQSVNEQYF. The CDR3 nucleotides read TGCGCCAGCAGCCCGTTGGGGGGACAGTCGGTCAACGAGCAGTACTTC. The chain is built from TRBV5-1 and TRBJ2-7, with D possibly matching TRBD1 (7 bases). The germline gives CDR1 SGHRS, CDR2 YFSETQ. Between the trimmed V and J ends, which lost 4 bases and 5 bases, there was a span of 22 bases. CDR3 length: 16 amino acids.

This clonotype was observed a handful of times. In nucleotides, the CDR3 is TGCAGTGCTCCAGGCCGAGACTCTGAAGCTTTCTTT. It specifies CSAPGRDSEAFF. This chain uses TRBV20-1 with TRBJ1-1; no firm D call. The CDR3 is 12 residues long. Germline values: CDR1 DFQATT, CDR2 SNEGSKA (reference sequence). The V end was cut by 5 bases, the J end by 6 bases, with 13 bases between.

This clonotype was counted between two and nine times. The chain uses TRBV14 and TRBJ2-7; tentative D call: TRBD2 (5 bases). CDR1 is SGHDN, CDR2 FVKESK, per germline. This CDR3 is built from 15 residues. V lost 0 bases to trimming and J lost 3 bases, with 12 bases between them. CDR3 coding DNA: TGTGCCAGCAGCCAAGAAAGCGGAGTATTCTACGAGCAGTACGTC. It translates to CASSQESGVFYEQYV.